This paragraph reports one T cell receptor beta chain. What it binds is unknown. This sample stems from a study of CD8 T cells in Susac syndrome. This CDR3 is built from 15 residues. After removal of 4 bases from V and 2 bases from J, the junction contained 7 bases not matched to a gene. Germline CDR1 is MNHEY and CDR2 is SMNVEV (reference sequence). The study's findings and limits: The authors acknowledged that their TCR sequencing and HLA analysis involved a relatively small number of individuals.

Sequencing targeted TCR beta in blood CD8+ and CD4+ T cells. TEMRA cells were FACS-enriched, unlike CD8+ and CD4+ T cells, which were negatively isolated. With random hexamers, reverse transcription was performed on roughly 0.5 to 1 ug of RNA. It was immunoSEQ multiplex PCR that amplified TCR beta CDR3 across 54 Vbeta and 13 Jbeta. One entry per CDR3 protein results from TCRdb running MiXCR on the immunoSEQ multiplex PCR reads. The table lists 170,000 or so distinct CDR3 sequences, roughly 96% of them singletons. The sequence came from a human donor with multiple sclerosis. The sample taken for sequencing was CD8+ T cells from PBMCs. The V and J genes are TRBV27 and TRBJ2-7; 8 nucleotides match TRBD1. The CDR3 protein is CASSSADRAPYEQYF. The CDR3 DNA sequence: TGTGCCAGCAGTTCGGCGGACAGGGCCCCCTACGAGCAGTACTTC.